This T cell receptor (beta chain) came from a study of tumor-infiltrating lymphocytes in primary liver carcinoma. Study summary: By surgical resection, the patients were treated for their primary liver carcinoma.

Study observations and caveats: Without sorting, CD4+ versus CD8+ T cell repertoires were not compared. Paired tumor-adjacent and tumor-blood samples overlapped less than tumor region pairs did.

The authors took blood RNA from unsorted whole blood and also extracted germline DNA. To note about this clonotype: Its target is unknown. A much larger clone differs by one base, so this may be a read error.

TCR beta cDNA was prepared out of roughly 520 ng total RNA by means of a constant-region primer. Three nested multiplex PCR rounds of slightly modified ARM-PCR generated TCR beta libraries. TCRdb itself ran the multiplex PCR reads through MiXCR, one entry per CDR3 protein. The table includes fewer than 400,000 distinct CDR3 sequences, 65% detected once. The source of this sequence is a man aged 35-49 years with primary liver carcinoma and hepatitis B virus infection. What was sequenced was peripheral blood.

The CDR3 DNA follows: TGTGCCAGCAGCCTCTCCGCCCATGAGCAGTTCTTC. It translates to CASSLSAHEQFF. The V call is TRBV6-2 or TRBV6-3, the J call TRBJ2-1, with D hard to call. The germline V gene has CDR1 MNHEY and CDR2 SVGEGT. CDR3 length equals 12 residues. The V end was cut by 6 bases, the J end by 8 bases, with 11 bases between.